This TCR beta chain came from a study of T-cell memory formation after mild COVID-19. This clonotype was found a few times. What it binds is unknown. It was 5'RACE with constant-segment primers that produced the TCR alpha and TCR beta cDNA libraries, which carried sample barcodes and UMIs. TCRdb ran MiXCR on the 5' RACE reads and lists one entry per CDR3 protein. In the table there are some 300,000 distinct CDR3 sequences, roughly 20% of which are singletons. Germline lookup yields CDR1 SGHRS and CDR2 YFSETQ. The CDR3 length is 11 residues. V lost 3 bases, J lost 10 bases, and 8 bases lay in between. Whole-study results and caveats: Pre-infection memory carried some responding clones, suggesting that cross-reactive memory joined. Whereas later expanders leaned CD4+, clones contracting day 15 to 85 showed a balanced CD4/CD8 makeup.

The chain recombines TRBV5-1 with TRBJ2-1, with no clear D. Specimen: PBMCs or a T cell subset sorted from them (not recorded which). The receptor was isolated from a man aged 18 to 30 who had mild COVID-19 (a few samples of this study predate the infection). Cell type and time point are not known. The CDR3 loop reads CASSSQWEQFF. CDR3 DNA: TGCGCCAGCAGCTCCCAATGGGAGCAGTTCTTC. Drawing the rest from reference TRBV5-1 and TRBJ2-1, the complete variable domain is KAGVTQTPRYLIKTRGQQVTLSCSPISGHRSVSWYQQTPGQGLQFLFEYFSETQRNKGNFPGRFSGRQFSNSRSEMNVSTLELGDSALYLCASSSQWEQFFGPGTRLTVL.